Each of the 9 T cell receptor beta chains below was sequenced from the same sample in a study of response to subunit inactivated influenza vaccine. MiXCR was run by TCRdb on the RT-PCR reads, yielding one entry per CDR3 protein. The data contain 500,000 to 650,000 distinct CDR3 sequences, 6.5% to 8% of them singletons. Specimen: PBMCs from blood, collected less than 30 months after vaccination. All receptors come from a man between 45 and 75 years old who received an inactivated influenza vaccine.

V is TRBV12-3 or TRBV12-4 and J is TRBJ1-3; TRBD1 matches at 7 bases. This CDR3 has 14 amino acids. With 6 bases clipped from V and 4 bases from J, the junction kept 6 bases outside the gene matches. The CDR3 reads CASSPTGLGNTIYF. The CDR3 coding sequence is TGTGCCAGCAGCCCGACAGGGTTAGGAAACACCATATATTTT.

This clonotype has a count of ten or more. The V call is TRBV27, the J call TRBJ1-6, with D hard to call. The CDR3 loop spans 14 amino acids. Germline V gene sequence: CDR1 MNHEY, CDR2 SMNVEV (reference sequence). V was trimmed by 4 bases and J by 7 bases, leaving 11 bases between them. The CDR3 sequence: CASSSDVENSPLHF. DNA of the CDR3: TGTGCCAGCAGTTCAGACGTCGAAAATTCACCCCTCCACTTT.

This clonotype was picked up a small number of times. The V call is TRBV29-1, the J call TRBJ2-2; D may be TRBD2 (6 bases). Germline CDR1 is SQVTM and CDR2 is ANQGSEA. V was cut by 7 bases and J by 8 bases, with 17 bases left in between. The CDR3 totals 13 residues. The CDR3 region has the DNA TGCAGCGCTGCCCCGAGGAGGGGTGGGGAGCTGTTTTTT. It yields the protein CSAAPRRGGELFF.

This clonotype was counted at least ten times. The chain uses TRBV12-3 or TRBV12-4 and TRBJ2-7; 10 bases agree with TRBD2. There are 15 residues in the CDR3. V shed 4 bases and J 2 bases; nucleotides not matched to a gene: 5. CDR3 DNA: TGTGCCAGCAGTTATAGCGGGAGGTCTACCTACGAGCAGTACTTC. Translating gives CASSYSGRSTYEQYF.

The sample holds many counts of this clonotype. This chain uses TRBV5-1 with TRBJ2-7, with TRBD1 identical over 9 bases. The CDR3 is made up of 17 amino acids. J lost 1 base, V lost 3 bases, and 11 bases had no gene match. Germline V gives CDR1 SGHRS, CDR2 YFSETQ. For the CDR3, the DNA is TGCGCCAGCAGCTATACCTGGACCGGGACAGGGTCCTACGAGCAGTACTTC. It specifies CASSYTWTGTGSYEQYF.

The V call is TRBV6-2 or TRBV6-3, the J call TRBJ2-7; 9 positions agree with TRBD1. Germline values: CDR1 MNHEY, CDR2 SVGEGT. There are 15 residues in the CDR3. The V and J ends lost 0 bases and 4 bases, in that order; junction bases with no gene match: 4. The CDR3 spells CASSYSRTGVYEQYF. The CDR3 coding sequence is TGTGCCAGCAGTTACTCGCGGACAGGGGTTTACGAGCAGTACTTC.

This clonotype appeared many times. The chain combines TRBV3-1 with TRBJ2-3, with D uncertain. The CDR3 loop spans 11 amino acids. Trimming pared 1 base from V and 14 bases from J, leaving 10 bases between. Per germline, CDR1 LGHDT and CDR2 YNNKEL (reference sequence). The CDR3: CASSQGPKGYF. CDR3 DNA: TGTGCCAGCAGCCAAGGACCAAAGGGGTATTTT.

This clonotype has at least ten counts. The chain is built from TRBV20-1 and TRBJ2-4, with D perhaps matching TRBD1 or TRBD2 (5 bases each). Deletions cut 3 bases from V and 12 bases from J, with 24 bases between. CDR1 and CDR2 (germline): DFQATT, SNEGSKA (reference sequence). The CDR3 runs to 15 residues. This CDR3 reads CSARDWDPGPRNQYF. In nucleotides, the CDR3 is TGCAGTGCTAGGGACTGGGACCCCGGGCCCAGGAATCAGTACTTC.

This clonotype was recorded a few times. V is TRBV19 and J is TRBJ2-1, with 11 bases that match TRBD2. CDR3 length: 15 amino acids. Germline trimming cut 6 bases from V and 7 bases from J; bases unmatched to any gene: 8. In germline, CDR1 is LNHDA, CDR2 SQIVND (reference sequence). The CDR3 DNA is TGTGCCAGTAGCCCTGATAGCGGGGGGGCGAATGAGCAGTTCTTC. Encoded protein: CASSPDSGGANEQFF.